The sequence of this T cell receptor (beta chain) was determined in a study of blood T cell repertoires in COVID-19. At the level of the study: Material from acute and convalescent COVID-19 was sourced from the United States, Italy and Spain. Sources were T cells, B-cell-depleted T cells, or PBMCs; the material itself was cDNA or gDNA.

In the source study's methods: The authors estimated nucleated cell counts from reference gene primer amplification. Profiling relied on immunoSEQ multiplex PCR, and the TCRdb table lists in-frame clones only, not all of them. V and J calls and clone size are those listed in that table; D and trimming were worked out from the DNA. Of around 150,000 clones detected, around 86% appear once; the ten largest clones hold around 3.5%. Per germline, CDR1 MDHEN and CDR2 SYDVKM. This CDR3 comprises 14 residues. V lost 6 bases to trimming and J lost 5 bases, with 16 bases between them. The sequenced sample consisted of peripheral blood. The chain has TRBV28 and TRBJ1-1, with D possibly being TRBD1 (6 bases). The source is a man aged 65-85 years with acute or convalescent COVID-19. This chain's CDR3 is CASSPNPQGTEAFF. The CDR3 DNA is TGTGCCAGCAGCCCTAACCCTCAGGGGACTGAAGCTTTCTTT. Based on the CDR3 plus reference TRBV28 and TRBJ1-1, the full variable domain is DVKVTQSSRYLVKRTGEKVFLECVQDMDHENMFWYRQDPGLGLRLIYFSYDVKMKEKGDIPEGYSVSREKKERFSLILESASTNQTSMYLCASSPNPQGTEAFFGQGTRLTVV.